This is a list of T cell receptor beta chains from one sample in a study of T cell changes during pregnancy in multiple sclerosis. Libraries were prepared by immunoSEQ multiplex PCR; TCRdb keeps only in-frame clonotypes and omits some of them. This table has 65,000 to 90,000 clones, more than 85% appearing once. The specimen was peripheral blood, collected in the first trimester of pregnancy. Receptor source: a female donor with multiple sclerosis, enrolled in a pregnancy study. Both conserved end residues are part of each CDR3. A D gene is named only where the DNA matches it firmly. Size is omitted from some rows. Given values are once, few, many or a class for expanded clones.

d_call j_call v_call clone_size cdr3_aa cdr3_nt
- TRBJ2-3 TRBV2 - CASKLRDSKTDTQYF TGTGCCAGCAAGCTTCGGGACTCCAAGACAGATACGCAGTATTTT
- TRBJ1-2 TRBV14 - CASSLIGGRYNYGYTF TGTGCCAGCAGCCTAATCGGGGGACGTTATAACTATGGCTACACCTTC
- TRBJ1-5 TRBV19 - CASEIKAYSNQPQHF TGTGCCAGTGAGATAAAAGCTTATAGCAATCAGCCCCAGCATTTT
TRBD1 TRBJ1-6 TRBV18 - CASSGSGQNNSPLHF TGTGCCAGCTCAGGATCGGGACAGAATAATTCACCCCTCCACTTT
- TRBJ2-1 TRBV5-6 - CASSLYRANEQFF TGTGCCAGCAGCTTGTACAGGGCAAATGAGCAGTTCTTC
TRBD1 TRBJ1-2 TRBV27 - CASSLDQTGRGYTF TGTGCCAGCAGTTTAGACCAGACAGGGAGGGGCTACACCTTC
TRBD1 TRBJ2-5 TRBV5-4 - CASSFRDRGLGETQYF TGTGCCAGCAGCTTCCGGGACAGGGGGCTTGGAGAGACCCAGTACTTC
- TRBJ1-1 TRBV5-4 - CASSPLSTGVEEAFF TGTGCCAGCAGCCCATTATCAACCGGAGTCGAGGAAGCTTTCTTT
TRBD1 TRBJ1-2 TRBV5-1 - CASSTKQGNYGYTF TGCGCCAGCAGCACGAAACAGGGGAACTATGGCTACACCTTC
TRBD2 TRBJ2-5 TRBV5-8 - CASSSGRTSGEQETQYF TGTGCCAGCAGCTCCGGTCGGACTAGCGGGGAGCAAGAGACCCAGTACTTC
TRBD2 TRBJ2-7 TRBV5-4 - CAAGGSSYEQYF TGTGCCGCGGGGGGGAGCTCCTACGAGCAGTACTTC
- TRBJ2-5 TRBV7-8 - CASSRRDSSETQYF TGTGCCAGCAGCCGTCGGGATAGCTCAGAGACCCAGTACTTC
TRBD2 TRBJ2-1 TRBV5-1 - CASSPGTSGRSYNEQFF TGCGCCAGCAGTCCAGGGACTAGCGGGAGGTCCTACAATGAGCAGTTCTTC
- TRBJ1-1 TRBV19 - CASSISQNTEAFF TGTGCCAGTAGTATCTCACAGAACACTGAAGCTTTCTTT
- TRBJ2-2 TRBV9 - CASSVTSGGLSGGLRSGELFF TGTGCCAGCAGCGTTACGTCAGGGGGTTTAAGCGGGGGTCTGAGGTCCGGGGAGCTGTTTTTT
- TRBJ1-4 TRBV15 - CATSREEIYSEKLFF TGTGCCACCAGCAGAGAGGAGATCTACTCTGAAAAACTGTTTTTT
TRBD1 TRBJ2-1 TRBV7-2 - CASSLKTGYAEQFF TGTGCCAGCAGCTTGAAGACAGGGTACGCTGAGCAGTTCTTC
TRBD2 TRBJ2-3 TRBV6-1 - CGSGRARDTQYF TGTGGTAGCGGGAGGGCTCGAGATACGCAGTATTTT
- TRBJ1-1 TRBV6-1 - CASRTGQLPEAFF TGTGCCAGCAGAACCGGACAGTTGCCTGAAGCTTTCTTT
TRBD2 TRBJ2-7 TRBV5-1 - CASSPQTSVTYEQYF TGCGCCAGCAGCCCCCAGACTAGCGTGACCTACGAGCAGTACTTC
TRBD2 TRBJ2-7 TRBV7-2 once CASSLVTGGYEQYF TGTGCCAGCAGCTTAGTCACGGGAGGGTACGAGCAGTACTTC
- TRBJ1-5 TRBV7-9 - CASSSNRNQPQHF TGTGCCAGCAGCTCAAACAGGAATCAGCCCCAGCATTTT
- TRBJ2-3 TRBV9 - CASSVAIYGTDTQYF TGTGCCAGCAGCGTAGCTATTTATGGCACAGATACGCAGTATTTT
- TRBJ1-1 TRBV5-4 few CASSLRQGNTEAFF TGTGCCAGCAGCTTAAGGCAGGGGAACACTGAAGCTTTCTTT
- TRBJ2-1 TRBV5-1 - CASSSPNQGGEQFF TGCGCCAGCAGCTCCCCAAACCAGGGTGGTGAGCAGTTCTTC
TRBD1 TRBJ1-2 TRBV28 once CASSLRGQTSNYGYTF TGTGCCAGCAGTTTGCGGGGACAGACCTCTAACTATGGCTACACCTTC
TRBD2 TRBJ2-2 TRBV28 - CASSFSGRGANTGELFF TGTGCCAGCAGTTTTAGCGGGAGGGGTGCGAACACCGGGGAGCTGTTTTTT
- TRBJ2-2 TRBV5-4 - CASRQDLNTGELFF TGTGCCAGCAGGCAGGACTTGAACACCGGGGAGCTGTTTTTT
TRBD1 TRBJ2-7 TRBV5-1 - CASSFQDRGDEQYF TGCGCCAGCAGCTTTCAGGACAGGGGTGACGAGCAGTACTTC
- TRBJ2-1 TRBV9 - CASSPTGPRAIEQFF TGTGCCAGCAGCCCTACGGGCCCGCGGGCCATTGAGCAGTTCTTC
- TRBJ1-1 TRBV5-8 - CASSPTLNTEAFF TGTGCCAGCAGCCCCACACTGAACACTGAAGCTTTCTTT
- TRBJ1-2 TRBV5-6 - CASSLGTKLNYGYTF TGTGCCAGCAGCCTTGGGACAAAACTTAACTATGGCTACACCTTC
- TRBJ2-1 TRBV28 - CASTSPGSYNEQFF TGTGCCAGCACCTCGCCGGGCTCCTACAATGAGCAGTTCTTC
TRBD2 TRBJ2-3 TRBV9 once CASSVGGLGGGASDTQYF TGTGCCAGCAGCGTAGGGGGTCTTGGCGGGGGGGCGTCGGATACGCAGTATTTT
TRBD1 TRBJ1-3 TRBV5-4 - CASSPDTGGSGNTIYF TGTGCCAGCAGCCCGGACACAGGGGGCTCTGGAAACACCATATATTTT
- TRBJ1-1 TRBV6-1 - CASIRRAGPGTEAFF TGTGCCAGCATTCGAAGGGCAGGGCCGGGCACTGAAGCTTTCTTT
- TRBJ2-3 TRBV6-4 - CAQPRGVSTDTQYF TGTGCCCAGCCCCGAGGTGTCAGCACAGATACGCAGTATTTT
- TRBJ1-4 TRBV2 - CARGGRQHNEKLFF TGTGCCAGAGGTGGGCGACAGCATAATGAAAAACTGTTTTTT
TRBD2 TRBJ2-3 TRBV5-4 - CASSLLGRGGLADTQYF TGTGCCAGCAGCTTGCTTGGGCGGGGGGGCCTAGCAGATACGCAGTATTTT
TRBD1 TRBJ2-7 TRBV5-4 - CASIDRGREDEQYF TGTGCCAGCATCGACAGGGGGCGAGAGGACGAGCAGTACTTC
- TRBJ2-7 TRBV29-1 - CSVDVVVGGEQYF TGCAGCGTTGACGTAGTGGTGGGGGGAGAGCAGTACTTC
- TRBJ2-1 TRBV15 - CATGPSTRDEQFF TGTGCCACCGGGCCTTCTACTAGAGATGAGCAGTTCTTC
- TRBJ2-7 TRBV28 - CASSLLAYEQYF TGTGCCAGCAGTTTGTTAGCCTACGAGCAGTACTTC
- TRBJ1-3 TRBV15 - CATSRDVSGPNTIYF TGTGCCACCAGCAGAGATGTCAGCGGCCCGAACACCATATATTTT
- TRBJ2-7 TRBV9 - CASSVGSGPPYEQYF TGTGCCAGCAGCGTAGGGTCAGGGCCCCCGTACGAGCAGTACTTC
- TRBJ1-4 TRBV9 - CASSPSTAPNEKLFF TGTGCCAGCAGCCCCTCGACAGCTCCTAATGAAAAACTGTTTTTT
- TRBJ1-2 TRBV21-1 - CASSKVVFEGARGYTF TGTGCCAGCAGCAAAGTAGTTTTTGAGGGGGCTCGGGGCTACACCTTC
- TRBJ2-7 TRBV11-2 - CASSLEGGREQYF TGTGCCAGCAGCCTGGAAGGGGGTCGGGAGCAGTACTTC
- TRBJ1-2 TRBV6-5 - CASSPSGGSVKGYTF TGTGCCAGCAGCCCCTCGGGGGGAAGTGTCAAGGGCTACACCTTC
TRBD1 TRBJ2-7 TRBV19 - CASSFPGQETYEQYF TGTGCCAGTAGTTTTCCGGGACAGGAAACCTACGAGCAGTACTTC
- TRBJ1-3 TRBV5-1 - CASSLGTGRNSGNTIYF TGCGCCAGCAGCTTGGGCACAGGGAGAAACTCTGGAAACACCATATATTTT
- TRBJ2-2 TRBV11-2 - CASSLAGSHTGELFF TGTGCCAGCAGCTTAGCAGGCAGCCACACCGGGGAGCTGTTTTTT
TRBD1 TRBJ2-2 TRBV5-6 - CASSWDRTTGELFF TGTGCCAGCAGCTGGGACAGGACGACCGGGGAGCTGTTTTTT
- TRBJ2-7 TRBV7-9 - CASSPSGNPYEQYF TGTGCCAGCAGTCCATCAGGAAACCCCTACGAGCAGTACTTC
TRBD1 TRBJ1-6 TRBV6-6 - CASSRQGLNSPLHF TGTGCCAGCAGCAGACAGGGGCTAAATTCACCCCTCCACTTT
- TRBJ1-1 TRBV19 once CASSRYTEAFF TGTGCCAGTAGTCGTTACACTGAAGCTTTCTTT
- TRBJ2-1 TRBV5-1 - CASSLGGYNEQFF TGCGCCAGCAGCTTGGGCGGGTACAATGAGCAGTTCTTC